The entry below gives a single T cell receptor beta chain sequence along with its context. Its antigen is unknown. Germline lookup yields CDR1 GTSNPN and CDR2 SVGIG (reference sequence). The V end lost 0 bases, the J end lost 5 bases, and 12 bases lay between the germline ends. CDR3 length: 14 residues. Among the donors, all were healthy bone marrow donors. The data are from a study of cytomegalovirus exposure and HLA in healthy donors. The PCR contained 60 Vbeta and 13 Jbeta primers. Using immunoSEQ multiplex PCR, the repertoire was profiled, and TCRdb retains in-frame clones only, with some absent. The data contain about 140,000 clones, roughly four fifths of them singletons. Overall study results and limits: In terms of immune exposure information, only CMV serostatus was available. Most observed TCR sequences were rare, whereas some public TCRs were detected in many donors.

The TCR was taken from a woman in her forties or fifties in good health and CMV-seropositive. J is TRBJ2-3 and V is TRBV30; D call uncertain. The specimen was PBMCs. The CDR3 coding sequence is TGTGCCTGGAGTGTACTGAGACCGGGAGATACGCAGTATTTT. Amino acids: CAWSVLRPGDTQYF.